This T cell receptor beta chain comes out of a study of T-cell memory formation after mild COVID-19. From 5'RACE with constant-segment primers came TCR alpha and TCR beta cDNA libraries that carried sample barcodes and UMIs. A single record per CDR3 protein comes from TCRdb applying MiXCR to the 5' RACE reads. The profile shows around 30,000 distinct CDR3 sequences, more than 10% of them singletons. Germline V CDR1 and CDR2: MRHNA, SNTAGT. The J segment lost 6 bases and the V segment lost 5 bases, leaving 10 bases of the junction unmatched. The CDR3 is 15 amino acids. This clonotype was seen repeatedly, ten times or more. Its antigen remains unidentified. Regarding the study as a whole: Those CD4+ clones that contracted were mainly in CM and EM (CD8+ ones in EMRA).

This clonotype originated in an adult woman who had mild COVID-19 (a few samples of this study predate the infection). Cell type and time point are not known. Material for sequencing was PBMCs or a T cell subset sorted from them (not recorded which). V and J are TRBV6-4 and TRBJ2-3; 8 nucleotides align to TRBD2. CDR3 DNA sequence: TGTGCCAGCAGTCCTGGGCGGGGGGCACGGGATACGCAGTATTTT. Protein: CASSPGRGARDTQYF.